The source of this T cell receptor beta chain is a study of T cell responses to AZD1222 COVID-19 vaccine. Study results and caveats: Females made up more of the donors, who were largely white British, and clonal diversity may have come out too low. Targeting of unmutated variant regions was reportedly seen in nearly half of spike-specific TCRs.

V dropped 8 bases and J dropped 0 bases, with 11 bases sitting between them. Germline V CDR1 and CDR2: SNHLY, FYNNEI. The CDR3 runs 14 residues. A word on this clone: Its target is not known.

Sequencing used immunoSEQ multiplex PCR; TCRdb keeps in-frame clones, though not all of them. Of around 100,000 clones in the sample, around 90% were seen once. The specimen comprised peripheral blood, sampled 28 days after the second AZD1222 dose. This receptor was obtained from an adult who received the AZD1222 COVID-19 vaccine. This chain connects TRBV2 to TRBJ1-3; D is undetermined. In nucleotides, the CDR3 is TGTGCCAGCCGTCCAGAGAACTCTGGAAACACCATATATTTT. Translating it yields CASRPENSGNTIYF.